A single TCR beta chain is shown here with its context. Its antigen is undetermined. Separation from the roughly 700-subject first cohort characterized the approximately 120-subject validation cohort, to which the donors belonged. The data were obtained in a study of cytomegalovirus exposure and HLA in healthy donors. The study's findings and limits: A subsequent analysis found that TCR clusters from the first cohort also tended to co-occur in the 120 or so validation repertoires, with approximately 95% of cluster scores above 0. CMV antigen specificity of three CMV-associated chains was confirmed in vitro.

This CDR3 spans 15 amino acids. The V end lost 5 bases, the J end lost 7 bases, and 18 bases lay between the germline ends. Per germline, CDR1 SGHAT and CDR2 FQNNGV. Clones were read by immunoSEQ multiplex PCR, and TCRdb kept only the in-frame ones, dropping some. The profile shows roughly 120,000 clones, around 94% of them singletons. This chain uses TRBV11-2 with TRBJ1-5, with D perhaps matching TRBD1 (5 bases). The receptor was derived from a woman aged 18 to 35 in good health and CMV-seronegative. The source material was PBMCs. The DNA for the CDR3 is TGTGCCAGCAGCCAGAGGGGAGGGGATGGGCAGCCCCAGCATTTT. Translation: CASSQRGGDGQPQHF.